Sequencing of this T cell receptor beta chain was carried out in a study of human T cells and chemical hapten exposure. TCRdb analysed the RACE reads with MiXCR anew, one entry per CDR3 protein. The table shows 130,000 or so distinct CDR3 sequences, with around 11% occurring only once. This clonotype was observed many times. Between the trimmed V and J ends, which lost 3 bases and 5 bases, there was a span of 11 bases. The germline V gene has CDR1 SGHVS and CDR2 FQNEAQ. The CDR3 has 14 residues. This sample's time point: patch test 3, about 24 weeks after DPC sensitization. Indicated treatment: therapeutic diphenylcyclopropenone sensitization with weekly scalp DPC.

The sequence derives from a woman in her forties or fifties with alopecia areata. Some clones in this sample may be carry-over from other donors' samples. The sample in question was whole blood, obtained in connection with sensitization to the hapten diphenylcyclopropenone (DPC). V is TRBV7-8 and J is TRBJ2-1; D is possibly TRBD1 (5 bases). CDR3 loop: CASSLGGQNNEQFF. DNA of the CDR3: TGTGCCAGCAGCTTGGGCGGACAAAACAATGAGCAGTTCTTC.